The next 31 T cell receptor beta chains were all read from a single sample in a study of blood T cells in healthy people across ages. Next came a second PCR, run for roughly 7 to 12 cycles, which used a sample-barcoded 5' primer along with a J-beta primer mix. Each CDR3 protein gets one entry after TCRdb re-called the 5' RACE reads with MiXCR. This table has 750,000 to 850,000 distinct CDR3 sequences, roughly 25% appearing once. These same data were also listed under a study on T cells of mothers and their children.

Sequencing input: blood. These receptor sequences come from a boy aged 5-17 years in good health.

This clonotype turned up a few times. This rearrangement joins TRBV7-2 to TRBJ2-5; D is ambiguous. The end of the DNA aligns better with TRBJ2-7, so the J call may be wrong. This CDR3 region has 13 residues. CDR1 is SGHTA, CDR2 FQGNSA, per germline. The CDR3 DNA reads as TGTGCCAGCAGACACGACCACACCTACGAGCAGTACTTC. It codes for CASRHDHTYEQYF.

In its sample, this clonotype was seen a few times. The chain employs TRBV21-1 and TRBJ2-2; TRBD2 was called by the table and not checked on the DNA. TRBV21-1 is a recognized pseudogene. The CDR3 totals 19 residues. DNA for the CDR3: TGTGCCAGCAGCAAAGTCCGGGTAGCCCTCGGGGAGTGCACCGGGGAGCTGTTTTTT. This codes for CASSKVRVALGECTGELFF.

This clonotype has ten or more counts. The chain combines TRBV7-9 with TRBJ2-4, with D tentatively TRBD2 (5 bases). The V and J ends lost 5 bases and 10 bases respectively, with 15 bases between them. Germline lookup yields CDR1 SEHNR and CDR2 FQNEAQ (reference sequence). The CDR3 loop spans 13 amino acids. The CDR3 protein is CASSHLGGMIQYF. CDR3 coding DNA: TGTGCCAGCAGCCATCTTGGAGGCATGATTCAGTACTTC.

This clonotype was detected a few times. Its ends do not fully match the called genes, so a read error is possible. The chain employs TRBV6-2 or TRBV6-3 and TRBJ1-6; D may be TRBD1 (5 bases). Per the germline V gene, CDR1 is MNHEY and CDR2 is SVGEGT. The CDR3 sequence is 15 residues long. The CDR3: CASKADSVINSPLHF. The CDR3 bases are TGTGCCAGCAAAGCCGACAGCGTGATAAATTCACCCCTCCACTTC.

In this sample, this clonotype turned up a few times. The V call is TRBV7-9, the J call TRBJ2-5; weak D call: TRBD2 (5 bases). Germline values: CDR1 SEHNR, CDR2 FQNEAQ (reference sequence). The V and J ends lost 4 bases and 12 bases respectively, with 21 bases between them. The CDR3 runs to 14 residues. CDR3 nucleotide sequence: TGTGCCAGCAGCTACGAGGCAGGTTCGGCGGAGGAGTACTTC. This gives the protein CASSYEAGSAEEYF.

The V and J genes are TRBV6-1 and TRBJ2-3; weak D call: TRBD2 (6 bases). Germline CDR1 reads MNHNS; CDR2 reads SASEGT. V was pared by 2 bases and J by 1 base, with 10 bases between. The CDR3 runs to 15 residues. The CDR3 sequence is CASSELTGGTDTQYF. Written as DNA, the CDR3 is TGTGCCAGCAGTGAACTCACGGGGGGCACAGATACGCAGTATTTT.

This chain links TRBV20-1 with TRBJ2-1, with 12 bases matching TRBD2. Germline values: CDR1 DFQATT, CDR2 SNEGSKA (reference sequence). V was clipped by 4 bases and J by 5 bases; unmatched bases: 3. CDR3 length equals 14 residues. The CDR3 is CSANLAGGNNEQFF. DNA for the CDR3: TGCAGTGCTAATCTAGCGGGAGGGAACAATGAGCAGTTCTTC.

V gene TRBV25-1 combines with J gene TRBJ2-5, with D perhaps matching TRBD1 or TRBD2 (5 bases each). With the DNA end fitting TRBJ2-7 better, the J assignment may be wrong. The germline V gene has CDR1 MGHDK and CDR2 SYGVNS. The CDR3 has 13 amino acids. In DNA, the CDR3 is TGTGCCAGCGCACCCGGGACCGTCTACGAGCAGTACTTC. This sequence encodes CASAPGTVYEQYF.

This clonotype appeared a few times. For the CDR3, the DNA is TGTGCCAGCACTCTACTGGGGATTTCCTACGAGCAGTACTTC. This sequence encodes CASTLLGISYEQYF. The genes are TRBV6-2 or TRBV6-3 and TRBJ2-7; D is uncertain. The CDR3 sequence is 14 residues long. The V gene lost 7 bases and the J gene lost 1 base, with 14 bases spanning the gap. Germline V CDR1 and CDR2: MNHEY, SVGEGT.

The rearrangement uses TRBV9 and TRBJ2-5; 7 bases are shared with TRBD2. V was pared by 7 bases and J by 0 bases, with 9 bases of the junction left unmatched. The CDR3 has 15 residues. CDR1 and CDR2 (germline): SGDLS, YYNGEE. The CDR3 DNA reads as TGTGCCAGCGGCCCAGGCGGGAGTTACCAAGAGACCCAGTACTTC. Translated, it gives CASGPGGSYQETQYF.

This clonotype was picked up a small number of times. This chain joins TRBV29-1 and TRBJ2-7; D unresolved. The CDR3 is 10 residues long. Trimming stripped 0 bases from V and 6 bases from J, with 3 bases between. The V gene's germline CDR1 is SQVTM and CDR2 ANQGSEA. The CDR3 reads CSVEDSEQYF. CDR3 nucleotide sequence: TGCAGCGTTGAAGACAGCGAGCAGTACTTC.

The chain links TRBV4-2 to TRBJ1-2, with 11 bases matching TRBD1. The CDR3 has 16 residues. J gave up 2 bases and V 1 base, and 3 bases lay outside the gene matches. The V gene's germline CDR1 is LGHNA and CDR2 YNFKEQ. The CDR3 bases are TGTGCCAGCAGCCAAGTGGGGACAGGGGGAAACTATGGCTACACCTTC. Protein sequence: CASSQVGTGGNYGYTF.

Points on this clonotype: A much larger clone lies a single base off, so this may be a read error. The chain links TRBV20-1 to TRBJ2-7, with no clear D. With 0 bases removed from V and 2 bases from J, the gap between germline ends came to 2 bases. Germline CDR1 reads DFQATT; CDR2 reads SNEGSKA (reference sequence). This CDR3 spans 11 amino acids. CDR3 nucleotides: TGCAGTGCTAGAGATACCTACGAGCAGTACTTC. It translates to CSARDTYEQYF.

This clonotype turned up a few times. The chain combines TRBV10-3 with TRBJ2-5; TRBD1 agrees at 9 bases. The germline CDR1 and CDR2 sequences are ENHRY and SYGVKD. The J segment lost 0 bases and the V segment lost 3 bases, leaving 2 bases of the junction unmatched. The CDR3 covers 15 residues. CDR3 loop: CAISEQGAYQETQYF. CDR3 DNA sequence: TGTGCCATCAGTGAACAGGGGGCATACCAAGAGACCCAGTACTTC.

This clonotype was recorded a few times. The V call is TRBV9, the J call TRBJ2-1; possible D gene TRBD1, 6 bases. CDR1 and CDR2 from the germline V gene are SGDLS and YYNGEE. This CDR3 spans 18 amino acids. Between the trimmed V and J ends, which lost 4 bases and 8 bases, there was a span of 28 bases. The chain's CDR3 is CASSTGQGQRTKVDEQFF. In DNA, the CDR3 is TGTGCCAGCAGCACCGGGCAGGGACAACGTACCAAGGTGGATGAGCAGTTCTTC.

The chain has TRBV9 and TRBJ2-6; no definite D call. The V gene lost 4 bases and the J gene lost 2 bases, with 10 bases spanning the gap. Per the germline V gene, CDR1 is SGDLS and CDR2 is YYNGEE. This CDR3 has 15 amino acids. The CDR3 is CASSPPLAGANVLTF. The CDR3 nucleotides are TGTGCCAGCAGCCCCCCACTGGCTGGGGCCAACGTCCTGACTTTC.

This chain links TRBV6-2 or TRBV6-3 with TRBJ2-2; D is uncertain. Trimming shortened V by 2 bases and J by 5 bases, and 12 bases separated the two germline ends. In germline, CDR1 is MNHEY, CDR2 SVGEGT. The CDR3 runs 15 residues. The CDR3 sequence: CASSYVLSRTGELFF. Here the CDR3 DNA reads TGTGCCAGCAGTTACGTCCTCAGCCGAACCGGGGAGCTGTTTTTT.

The chain combines TRBV7-3 with TRBJ1-1; no clear D gene. CDR1 SGHTA and CDR2 FQGTGA come from the germline V gene. The CDR3 length is 16 residues. The ends were cut back, 5 bases at V and 0 bases at J, with 16 bases in the middle. This CDR3 reads CASSLHPVRMNTEAFF. CDR3 DNA sequence: TGTGCCAGCAGCCTTCACCCGGTACGGATGAACACTGAAGCTTTCTTT.

The gene calls are TRBV7-9 and TRBJ2-2; D gene unclear. Looked up from germline, CDR1 is SEHNR and CDR2 is FQNEAQ (reference sequence). CDR3 length: 14 residues. V was clipped by 2 bases and J by 5 bases, with 9 bases between them. This CDR3 reads CASSLISLTGELFF. CDR3 nucleotides: TGTGCCAGCAGCTTAATATCCTTAACCGGGGAGCTGTTTTTT.

This sequence joins TRBV4-2 and TRBJ2-3; 9 positions agree with TRBD2. The junction had 5 bases not matched to a gene; V was cut back by 4 bases and J by 0 bases. In germline, CDR1 is LGHNA, CDR2 YNFKEQ. This CDR3 spans 16 amino acids. The CDR3 sequence: CASSLTLAGSTDTQYF. CDR3 DNA: TGTGCCAGCAGCCTTACGCTAGCGGGGAGCACAGATACGCAGTATTTT.

The CDR3 region has the DNA TGTGCCAGCAGTACACTAGCGAACACAGATACGCAGTATTTT. Residues: CASSTLANTDTQYF. The V and J genes are TRBV6-6 and TRBJ2-3; 7 bases are shared with TRBD2. CDR1 and CDR2 from the germline V gene are MNHNY and SVGAGI (reference sequence). CDR3 length: 14 residues. The V and J ends lost 5 bases and 2 bases, in that order; junction bases with no gene match: 4.

This chain uses TRBV7-2 with TRBJ1-2, with 8 bases aligning to TRBD1. The CDR3 contains 13 residues. Germline assignment: CDR1 SGHTA and CDR2 FQGNSA. The junction had 6 bases not matched to a gene; V was cut back by 1 base and J by 11 bases. In nucleotides, the CDR3 is TGTGCCAGCAGCTTAGTCGGACAGGGATCATACACCTTC. It translates to CASSLVGQGSYTF.

This clonotype was picked up a small number of times. The V gene is TRBV12-3 or TRBV12-4, the J gene TRBJ1-4; 7 positions match TRBD1. Trimming removed 6 bases from V and 0 bases from J; junction bases left unmatched: 7. CDR3 length: 16 amino acids. DNA of the CDR3: TGTGCCAGCAGCCCGAGACAGGGACCAACTAATGAAAAACTGTTTTTT. This translates into CASSPRQGPTNEKLFF.

The CDR3 DNA reads as TGCAGTGCTAGGCCTTACGGGGGGCCGGAATACATTCAGTACTTC. It yields the protein CSARPYGGPEYIQYF. This chain joins TRBV20-1 and TRBJ2-4; possibly TRBD2 for D (7 bases). Per germline, CDR1 DFQATT and CDR2 SNEGSKA (reference sequence). CDR3 length: 15 amino acids. Trimming left V 3 bases short and J 8 bases short, with 20 bases between.

This clonotype was observed a single time. The chain recombines TRBV20-1 with TRBJ2-3, with D maybe TRBD2 (5 bases). Germline V gives CDR1 DFQATT, CDR2 SNEGSKA (reference sequence). CDR3 length: 14 amino acids. Trimming pared 6 bases from V and 1 base from J, leaving 14 bases between. The CDR3 sequence is CSAKSPRGTDTQYF. The CDR3 DNA sequence: TGCAGTGCAAAGTCGCCGCGGGGCACAGATACGCAGTATTTT.

In this sample, this clonotype turned up a few times. The chain links TRBV19 to TRBJ1-1; maybe TRBD1 (6 bases). Trimming pared 4 bases from V and 5 bases from J, leaving 11 bases between. The CDR3 extends over 13 amino acids. Germline V gene sequence: CDR1 LNHDA, CDR2 SQIVND (reference sequence). CDR3: CASSTGEGTEAFF. The CDR3 region has the DNA TGTGCCAGTAGTACAGGGGAGGGAACTGAAGCTTTCTTT.

About this clonotype: The junction shows a germline mismatch at one end, possibly a read error. The chain links TRBV7-9 to TRBJ1-6; D gene uncertain. The CDR3 has 13 residues. In germline, CDR1 is SEHNR, CDR2 FQNEAQ (reference sequence). The CDR3 nucleotides are TGTGCCAGCAGCCTAGCGCAGAATTCACCCCTCCACTTT. Translating it yields CASSLAQNSPLHF. The whole variable domain, remainder taken from reference TRBV7-9 and TRBJ1-6, is DTGVSQNPRHKITKRGQNVTFRCDPISEHNRLYWYRQTLGQGPEFLTYFQNEAQLEKSRLLSDRFSAERPKGSFSTLEIQRTEQGDSAMYLCASSLAQNSPLHFGNGTRLTVT.

This clonotype occurred a few times. The chain uses TRBV29-1 and TRBJ1-2; tentatively, D is TRBD1 (6 bases). This CDR3 spans 15 amino acids. Germline V gene lookup returns CDR1 SQVTM and CDR2 ANQGSEA. Trimming stripped 5 bases from V and 4 bases from J, with 20 bases between. The CDR3 here is CSVPAYTGFSYGYTF. The DNA of the CDR3 is TGCAGCGTTCCCGCCTACACAGGGTTTAGCTATGGCTACACCTTC.

This clonotype has only a few counts. The chain has TRBV4-1 and TRBJ2-7; either TRBD1 or TRBD2 may supply D (5 bases each). CDR3 length: 16 amino acids. Germline V gene sequence: CDR1 MGHRA, CDR2 YSYEKL. V lost 3 bases, J lost 6 bases, and 21 bases lay in between. In DNA form, the CDR3 reads TGCGCCAGCAGCCAGACAGCCATCGGGGTAACGGGCGAGCAGTACTTC. Protein sequence: CASSQTAIGVTGEQYF.

J is TRBJ2-6 and V is TRBV6-1, with 12 bases that match TRBD1. The CDR3 has 19 residues. Unmatched junction bases numbered 11, after V lost 6 bases and J lost 2 bases. Germline V gives CDR1 MNHNS, CDR2 SASEGT. The CDR3 region has the DNA TGTGCCAGCAGAGCCGGGACAGGGGGCTTAGAAACTGGGGCCAACGTCCTGACTTTC. This gives the protein CASRAGTGGLETGANVLTF.

The CDR3 protein is CSAYRGGETQYF. The CDR3 DNA sequence: TGCAGTGCTTACAGGGGCGGGGAGACCCAGTACTTC. The V gene is TRBV20-1, the J gene TRBJ2-5; TRBD1 agrees at 7 bases. Trimming cost V 5 bases and J 5 bases; bases outside gene matches: 5. The V gene's germline CDR1 is DFQATT and CDR2 SNEGSKA (reference sequence). This CDR3 contains 12 residues.